These 13 T cell receptor beta chains share one sample of origin, sequenced in a study of T cell responses to AZD1222 COVID-19 vaccine. Profiling relied on immunoSEQ multiplex PCR, and the TCRdb table lists in-frame clones only, not all of them. Of about 150,000 clones listed, roughly 92% were seen once; the top ten hold 5.1%. The input for sequencing was peripheral blood, taken on day 0 of AZD1222 vaccination. These receptors all stem from an adult in good health.

This clone was counted once. This sequence joins TRBV19 and TRBJ2-2; 13 positions match TRBD2. This CDR3 comprises 17 residues. V lost 5 bases to trimming and J lost 5 bases; unmatched junction nucleotides: 8. Per germline, CDR1 LNHDA and CDR2 SQIVND (reference sequence). DNA for the CDR3: TGTGCCAGTAGTGGGAGACTAGCGGGAGGAATAACCGGGGAGCTGTTTTTT. Translating gives CASSGRLAGGITGELFF.

This clone showed up just once. This chain connects TRBV4-1 to TRBJ2-1, with D possibly TRBD2 on 6 matching bases. From germline, CDR1 is MGHRA and CDR2 YSYEKL. V lost 4 bases to trimming and J lost 1 base, with 20 bases between them. CDR3 length: 18 amino acids. The CDR3 spells CASSPGPWTTQSYNEQFF. The CDR3 coding sequence is TGCGCCAGCAGCCCCGGACCGTGGACTACCCAATCCTACAATGAGCAGTTCTTC.

This sequence joins TRBV10-3 and TRBJ2-2; no reliable D call. The ends were cut back, 8 bases at V and 3 bases at J, with 10 bases in the middle. Germline V gives CDR1 ENHRY, CDR2 SYGVKD. CDR3 size: 13 residues. The CDR3: CAIGETYTGELFF. The CDR3 DNA is TGTGCCATCGGGGAAACCTACACCGGGGAGCTGTTTTTT.

J is TRBJ1-2 and V is TRBV11-2, with D unclear. Germline CDR1 is SGHAT and CDR2 is FQNNGV. Trimming left V 5 bases short and J 8 bases short, with 15 bases between. The CDR3 runs to 13 residues. CDR3 coding DNA: TGTGCCAGCAGCCCTCGGTGGGGAGGCGGCTACACCTTC. It translates to CASSPRWGGGYTF.

This clone has only one observation. The rearrangement links TRBV19 to TRBJ2-1; D remains unclear. Per germline, CDR1 LNHDA and CDR2 SQIVND (reference sequence). The ends were cut back, 1 base at V and 6 bases at J, with 7 bases in the middle. The CDR3 sequence is 13 residues long. The DNA for the CDR3 is TGTGCCAGTAGTATAGGCCCCTTCAATGAGCAGTTCTTC. Its translation: CASSIGPFNEQFF.

The V call is TRBV7-9, the J call TRBJ2-5; 9 bases map to TRBD2. After removal of 5 bases from V and 4 bases from J, the junction contained 2 bases not matched to a gene. CDR3 length equals 13 residues. Germline CDR1 and CDR2: SEHNR and FQNEAQ (reference sequence). The CDR3 sequence: CASSKTSGETQYF. The CDR3 coding sequence is TGTGCCAGCAGCAAGACTAGCGGAGAGACCCAGTACTTC.

V is TRBV25-1 and J is TRBJ1-1; D possibly corresponds to TRBD1 (6 bases). V was clipped by 3 bases and J by 1 base, with 12 bases between them. Germline V CDR1 and CDR2: MGHDK, SYGVNS. This CDR3 region has 15 residues. The CDR3 spells CASSESAGENTEAFF. CDR3 nucleotides: TGTGCCAGCAGTGAGTCCGCAGGGGAGAACACTGAAGCTTTCTTT.

This chain joins TRBV2 and TRBJ1-1, with D uncertain. V was shortened by 6 bases and J by 1 base, with 9 bases between the two germline ends. The germline V gene has CDR1 SNHLY and CDR2 FYNNEI. This CDR3 is built from 13 residues. In DNA form, the CDR3 reads TGTGCCAGCAGAGGTTTGGAGAACACTGAAGCTTTCTTT. Translating gives CASRGLENTEAFF.

V is TRBV19 and J is TRBJ2-2; 7 nucleotides match TRBD2. The V gene end was trimmed by 4 bases and the J gene end by 6 bases; junction bases not matched to a gene: 8. The CDR3 runs to 15 residues. Germline CDR1 and CDR2: LNHDA and SQIVND (reference sequence). The CDR3 loop is CASSTGTTSAGELFF. CDR3 coding DNA: TGTGCCAGTAGTACTGGGACTACGAGCGCCGGGGAGCTGTTTTTT.

This chain joins TRBV7-8 and TRBJ2-5; 11 bases align to TRBD2. CDR3 size: 15 residues. Germline V gene lookup returns CDR1 SGHVS and CDR2 FQNEAQ. J gave up 4 bases and V 5 bases, and 6 bases lay outside the gene matches. The CDR3 loop is CASSQLAGDRETQYF. CDR3 nucleotide sequence: TGTGCCAGCAGCCAACTAGCGGGAGATCGAGAGACCCAGTACTTC. Looking up the rest from reference TRBV7-8 and TRBJ2-5 gives the full variable domain: GAGVSQSPRYKVAKRGQDVALRCDPISGHVSLFWYQQALGQGPEFLTYFQNEAQLDKSGLPSDRFFAERPEGSVSTLKIQRTQQEDSAVYLCASSQLAGDRETQYFGPGTRLLVL.

The gene calls are TRBV27 and TRBJ2-3; D not certain. V lost 3 bases, J lost 2 bases, and 9 bases lay in between. The CDR3 is 14 residues long. CDR1 is MNHEY, CDR2 SMNVEV, per germline (reference sequence). The CDR3 sequence is CASSLTGITDTQYF. The CDR3, as DNA: TGTGCCAGCAGTTTGACGGGTATCACAGATACGCAGTATTTT.

The chain links TRBV9 to TRBJ2-5; 7 nucleotides align to TRBD1. V lost 1 base to trimming and J lost 4 bases; unmatched junction nucleotides: 1. The CDR3 consists of 13 residues. Looked up from germline, CDR1 is SGDLS and CDR2 is YYNGEE. CDR3 nucleotides: TGTGCCAGCAGCGTACCAGGGGGAGAGACCCAGTACTTC. Protein product: CASSVPGGETQYF. Supplemented by reference TRBV9 and TRBJ2-5, the full variable domain reads DSGVTQTPKHLITATGQRVTLRCSPRSGDLSVYWYQQSLDQGLQFLIQYYNGEERAKGNILERFSAQQFPDLHSELNLSSLELGDSALYFCASSVPGGETQYFGPGTRLLVL.

The chain has TRBV7-8 and TRBJ2-7; 7 nucleotides line up with TRBD2. This CDR3 contains 15 residues. Trimming at V came to 1 base and at J to 3 bases, leaving 6 bases not matched to a gene. Germline CDR1 SGHVS, CDR2 FQNEAQ. The CDR3: CASSLGRTRGYEQYF. CDR3 nucleotide sequence: TGTGCCAGCAGCTTAGGCCGGACTAGGGGCTACGAGCAGTACTTC. The whole variable domain, remainder taken from reference TRBV7-8 and TRBJ2-7, is GAGVSQSPRYKVAKRGQDVALRCDPISGHVSLFWYQQALGQGPEFLTYFQNEAQLDKSGLPSDRFFAERPEGSVSTLKIQRTQQEDSAVYLCASSLGRTRGYEQYFGPGTRLTVT.